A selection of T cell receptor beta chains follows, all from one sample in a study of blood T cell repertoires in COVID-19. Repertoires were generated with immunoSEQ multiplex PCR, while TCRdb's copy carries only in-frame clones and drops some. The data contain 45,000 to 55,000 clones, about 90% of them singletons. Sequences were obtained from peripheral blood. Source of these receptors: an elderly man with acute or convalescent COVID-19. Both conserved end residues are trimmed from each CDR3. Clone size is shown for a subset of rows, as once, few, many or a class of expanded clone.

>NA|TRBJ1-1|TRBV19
ATQWGVGSTEAF
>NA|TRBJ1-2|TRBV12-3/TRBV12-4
ASSLDSLYGYT
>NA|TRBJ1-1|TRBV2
ASSDGQFFEAF
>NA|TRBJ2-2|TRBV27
ASSLSRLTRLF
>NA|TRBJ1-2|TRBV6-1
ASSERGPGQGASSYT
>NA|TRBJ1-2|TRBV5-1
ASSPGQPFQGYT
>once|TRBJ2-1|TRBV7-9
ASSRQAAALNEQF
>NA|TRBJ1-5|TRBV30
AWKLGTGNQPQH
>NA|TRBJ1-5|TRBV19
ASRPPGTGGSNQPQH
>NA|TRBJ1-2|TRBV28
ASSLGRGGSYGYT
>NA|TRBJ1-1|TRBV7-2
ASSSLRGTQAF
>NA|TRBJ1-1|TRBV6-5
ASSTSLGNTEAF
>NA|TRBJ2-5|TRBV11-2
ASSFFRGETQY
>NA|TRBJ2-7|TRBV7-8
ASGPRDRASYEQY
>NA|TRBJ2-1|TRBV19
ASSIGGGSGNEQF
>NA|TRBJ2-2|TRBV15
ATSRDLYTGELF
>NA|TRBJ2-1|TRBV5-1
ASSLAWGLADNEQF
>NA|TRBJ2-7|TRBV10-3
AIRGTGGDYEQY
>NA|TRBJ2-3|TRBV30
AWSLAGGPDTQY
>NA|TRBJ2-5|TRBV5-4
ASSSPTGVPSETQY
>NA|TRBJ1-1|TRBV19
ANPDRATEAF
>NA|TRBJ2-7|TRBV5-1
ASSLATGFNYEQY
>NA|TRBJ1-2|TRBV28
ASSPPQGVYGYT
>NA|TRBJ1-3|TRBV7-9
ASSVGDRGQTDTIY
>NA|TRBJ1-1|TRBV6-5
ASSLSGGPEAF
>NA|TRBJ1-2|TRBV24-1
ATSDGGFNYGYT
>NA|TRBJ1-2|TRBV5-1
ASSQPGSHGYT
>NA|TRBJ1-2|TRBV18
ASSWDNGYT
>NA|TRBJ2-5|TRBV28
ASSRGTQY
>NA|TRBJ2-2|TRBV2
ASQEGTSGGAARELF
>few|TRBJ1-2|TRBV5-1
ASRTGTGGAPWGYT
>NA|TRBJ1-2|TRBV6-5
ASRDSRLGGYT
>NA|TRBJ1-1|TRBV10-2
ASRKTGARDTEAF
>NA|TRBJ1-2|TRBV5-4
ASSADRGYGYT
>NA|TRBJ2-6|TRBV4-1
ASSQERTGVSSGANVLT
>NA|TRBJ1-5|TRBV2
ASTRQTGGGQPQH
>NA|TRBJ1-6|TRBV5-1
ASSLERGFDSPLH
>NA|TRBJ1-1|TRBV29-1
SVEIWRGRGTEAF
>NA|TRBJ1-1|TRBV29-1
SVSGPGTEAF
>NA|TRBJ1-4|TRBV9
ASSVAVPGAGENEKLF
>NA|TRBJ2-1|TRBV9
ASSVGSGGPENEQF
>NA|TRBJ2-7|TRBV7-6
ASSPRTGTGSYEQY
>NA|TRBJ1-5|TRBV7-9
ASSLGGPPQH
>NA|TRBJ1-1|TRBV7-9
ASRLRGLNTEAF
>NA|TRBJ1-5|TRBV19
ASRPPAGPNQPQH
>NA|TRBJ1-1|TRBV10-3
AISEPGLSNTEAF
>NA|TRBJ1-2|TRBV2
ASSEFRGEMDGYT
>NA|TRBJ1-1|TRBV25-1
ASSTPQGRAF
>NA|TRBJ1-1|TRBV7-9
ASRETGNTEAF
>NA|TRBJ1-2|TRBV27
ASSLSQGVFGYT
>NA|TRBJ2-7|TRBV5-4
ASSRTGSSYEQY
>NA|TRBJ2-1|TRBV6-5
ASRRSGEQF
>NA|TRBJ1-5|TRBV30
AWSHTGGNQPQH
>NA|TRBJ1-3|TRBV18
ASSLRQTAGNTIY